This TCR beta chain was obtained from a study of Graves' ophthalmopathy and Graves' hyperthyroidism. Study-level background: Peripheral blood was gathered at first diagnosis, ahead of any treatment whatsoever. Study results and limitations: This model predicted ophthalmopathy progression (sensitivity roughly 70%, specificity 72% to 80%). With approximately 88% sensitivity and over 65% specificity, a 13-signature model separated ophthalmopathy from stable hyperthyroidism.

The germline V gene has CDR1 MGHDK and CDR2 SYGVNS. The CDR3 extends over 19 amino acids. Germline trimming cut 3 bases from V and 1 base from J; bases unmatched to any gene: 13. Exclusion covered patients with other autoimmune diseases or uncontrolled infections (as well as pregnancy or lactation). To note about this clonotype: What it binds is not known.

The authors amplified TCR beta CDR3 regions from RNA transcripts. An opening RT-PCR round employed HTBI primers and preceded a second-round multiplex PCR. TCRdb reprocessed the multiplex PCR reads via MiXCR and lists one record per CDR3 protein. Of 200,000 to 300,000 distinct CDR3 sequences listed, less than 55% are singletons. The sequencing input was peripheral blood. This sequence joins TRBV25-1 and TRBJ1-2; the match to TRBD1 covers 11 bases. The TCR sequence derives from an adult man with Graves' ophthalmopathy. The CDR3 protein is CASSEIGETGTGGNYGYTF. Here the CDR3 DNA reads TGTGCCAGCAGTGAGATAGGCGAAACCGGGACAGGGGGTAACTATGGCTACACCTTC.